Described below is a single TCR beta chain sequence and its context. Its antigen remains unidentified. At one end the junction does not follow the germline gene, possibly because of a read error. PCR employed 60 Vbeta and 13 Jbeta primers. Sequencing was performed with immunoSEQ multiplex PCR; in TCRdb, only in-frame clones are kept and a portion is missing. The data contain 100,000 to 150,000 clones, about 15% of them singletons. This specimen belongs to a study of cytomegalovirus exposure and HLA in healthy donors. This CDR3 is 14 amino acids long. Germline V gene lookup returns CDR1 SSHAT and CDR2 FNYEAQ (reference sequence). Donors consisted of healthy bone marrow donors. Study-level findings and limits: In all likelihood, a cluster of highly shared sequence variants was a sequencing artifact.

The specimen was PBMCs. The chain carries TRBV7-7 and TRBJ2-5, with TRBD1 identical over 9 bases. This clonotype was obtained from a female donor in good health and CMV-seropositive. CDR3 loop: CASTPLQGAETQYF. The CDR3 bases are TGTGCTAGCACCCCGTTACAGGGGGCAGAGACCCAGTACTTC.